These 23 T cell receptor beta chains were sequenced from one sample in a study of T cell responses to AZD1222 COVID-19 vaccine. Data came from immunoSEQ multiplex PCR; TCRdb stores just in-frame clones and leaves some out. The table records about 55,000 clones, around 90% of them present only once. The source material was peripheral blood, sampled on day 0 of AZD1222 vaccination. The receptors come from an adult in good health.

The V and J genes are TRBV6-2 or TRBV6-3 and TRBJ2-1; D might be TRBD2 (6 bases). Trimming shortened V by 4 bases and J by 8 bases, and 18 bases separated the two germline ends. The CDR3 covers 15 residues. Looked up from germline, CDR1 is MNHEY and CDR2 is SVGEGT. CDR3 sequence (DNA): TGTGCCAGCAGTTCCCGTCCCGGGGACTGGGATGAGCAGTTCTTC. It specifies CASSSRPGDWDEQFF.

This rearrangement joins TRBV5-4 to TRBJ2-7, with TRBD2 as a possible D gene (6 bases). This CDR3 has 13 residues. Germline loops: CDR1 SGHNT, CDR2 YYREEE (reference sequence). Trimming removed 7 bases at V and 5 bases at J, with 16 bases between. CDR3 sequence: CASREWGGNEQYF. The CDR3 DNA follows: TGTGCCAGCCGAGAATGGGGCGGGAACGAGCAGTACTTC.

The chain combines TRBV6-5 with TRBJ2-7; perhaps TRBD1 as D (6 bases). With 2 bases removed from V and 5 bases from J, the gap between germline ends came to 19 bases. Per the germline V gene, CDR1 is MNHEY and CDR2 is SVGAGI. The CDR3 contains 16 residues. As DNA, the CDR3 is TGTGCCAGCAGTTACGGGGGCAGGGGATATTCGGACGAGCAGTACTTC. Translated, it gives CASSYGGRGYSDEQYF.

This chain uses TRBV19 with TRBJ1-1, with 8 bases aligning to TRBD1. V gave up 7 bases and J gave up 3 bases; unmatched junction bases: 10. Germline V gives CDR1 LNHDA, CDR2 SQIVND (reference sequence). The CDR3 is made up of 15 amino acids. The CDR3 bases are TGTGCCAGTATCATACAGGGGGGGTACGACACTGAAGCTTTCTTT. Its translation is CASIIQGGYDTEAFF. Together with reference TRBV19 and TRBJ1-1, the CDR3 gives the full variable domain: DGGITQSPKYLFRKEGQNVTLSCEQNLNHDAMYWYRQDPGQGLRLIYYSQIVNDFQKGDIAEGYSVSREKKESFPLTVTSAQKNPTAFYLCASIIQGGYDTEAFFGQGTRLTVV.

The V and J genes are TRBV7-2 and TRBJ2-2; 9 nucleotides match TRBD1. Germline CDR1 reads SGHTA; CDR2 reads FQGNSA. The CDR3 covers 16 residues. The V and J ends lost 1 base and 4 bases, in that order; junction bases with no gene match: 4. The CDR3 is CASSLVWGQGTGELFF. DNA of the CDR3: TGTGCCAGCAGCTTAGTATGGGGACAGGGCACCGGGGAGCTGTTTTTT.

The rearrangement uses TRBV2 and TRBJ2-3; 13 positions agree with TRBD2. Trimming took 10 bases from V and 6 from J; bases not matched to a gene: 7. The CDR3 has 14 residues. Looked up from germline, CDR1 is SNHLY and CDR2 is FYNNEI. CDR3 sequence reads: CATTSGGSFDTQYF. CDR3 nucleotide sequence: TGTGCCACGACTAGCGGGGGGAGTTTTGATACGCAGTATTTT.

The CDR3 nucleotides read TGTGCCAGCAGGGCAGGGGGGACTGAAGCTTTCTTT. Translated, it gives CASRAGGTEAFF. This chain uses TRBV6-5 with TRBJ1-1; 7 bases match TRBD1. The CDR3 loop spans 12 amino acids. Germline CDR1 reads MNHEY; CDR2 reads SVGAGI. Trimming removed 6 bases from V and 5 bases from J; junction bases left unmatched: 3.

CDR3: CASSPDAEPGNTIYF. CDR3 sequence (DNA): TGTGCCAGCAGCCCAGATGCGGAGCCCGGAAACACCATATATTTT. The chain joins TRBV5-6 to TRBJ1-3; D is unclear. Trimming left V 4 bases short and J 4 bases short, with 15 bases between. This CDR3 spans 15 amino acids. Germline-derived CDR1 and CDR2 are SGHDT and YYEEEE.

The V and J genes are TRBV6-5 and TRBJ2-7; maybe TRBD1 (5 bases). The CDR3 runs 11 residues. Trimming took 5 bases from V and 4 from J, leaving 6 bases between them. Germline V gives CDR1 MNHEY, CDR2 SVGAGI. CDR3 DNA: TGTGCCAGCAGTAGACAGTACGAGCAGTACTTC. It encodes CASSRQYEQYF.

The J gene is TRBJ2-7, the V gene TRBV23-1; D could derive from TRBD1 or TRBD2 (5 bases each). TRBV23-1 is flagged as an ORF with uncertain function. Trimming pared 2 bases from V and 3 bases from J, leaving 14 bases between. This CDR3 region has 15 residues. CDR3 sequence reads: CASSQGDRFYYEQYF. DNA of the CDR3: TGCGCCAGCAGTCAAGGGGACCGCTTTTACTACGAGCAGTACTTC.

Here the CDR3 DNA reads TGCGCCAGCGCTCCGGGACAGGGGTGGAGTGACTATGGCTACACCTTC. As protein: CASAPGQGWSDYGYTF. This chain joins TRBV5-1 and TRBJ1-2; TRBD1 matches at 10 bases. In germline, CDR1 is SGHRS, CDR2 YFSETQ. J gave up 3 bases and V 7 bases, and 12 bases lay outside the gene matches. There are 16 residues in the CDR3.

The chain couples TRBV2 to TRBJ1-5, with D possibly being TRBD1 (6 bases). The CDR3 is 15 amino acids. CDR1 is SNHLY, CDR2 FYNNEI, per germline. Deletions cut 6 bases from V and 4 bases from J, with 16 bases between. DNA for the CDR3: TGTGCCAGCAGGGACAGCAGGGGCGGGAATCAGCCCCAGCATTTT. Its translation is CASRDSRGGNQPQHF.

CDR3 DNA sequence: TGTGCCAGCAGTTATACTAACTATGGCTACACCTTC. This sequence encodes CASSYTNYGYTF. The rearrangement links TRBV6-2 or TRBV6-3 to TRBJ1-2; no reliable D call. The germline V gene encodes CDR1 MNHEY and CDR2 SVGEGT. V lost 3 bases, J lost 0 bases, and 2 bases lay in between. The CDR3 length is 12 residues.

The CDR3 bases are TGTGCCAGCTCACCACTATACTTGACAGGGGCGCCCGACCACAATAATTCACCCCTCCACTTT. Translated: CASSPLYLTGAPDHNNSPLHF. This rearrangement joins TRBV18 to TRBJ1-6; 8 bases line up with TRBD1. The CDR3 extends over 21 amino acids. V shed 1 base and J 5 bases; nucleotides not matched to a gene: 19. The germline V gene has CDR1 KGHSH and CDR2 LQKENI.

The chain carries TRBV6-2 or TRBV6-3 and TRBJ2-7; D is unresolved. Germline loops: CDR1 MNHEY, CDR2 SVGEGT. The ends were cut back, 4 bases at V and 5 bases at J, with 12 bases in the middle. The CDR3 is 13 residues long. CDR3 DNA sequence: TGTGCCAGCAGTTCGGCCGGCGCCAACGAGCAGTACTTC. This sequence encodes CASSSAGANEQYF.

The V call is TRBV4-2, the J call TRBJ2-3; 8 positions match TRBD2. This CDR3 spans 16 amino acids. V shed 6 bases, J shed 0 bases, and the junction held 8 bases outside the gene matches. Germline V CDR1 and CDR2: LGHNA, YNFKEQ. The CDR3 coding sequence is TGTGCCAGCAGGCGAGAATTAGCGGGGAGCACAGATACGCAGTATTTT. Encoded protein: CASRRELAGSTDTQYF.

The chain combines TRBV5-1 with TRBJ1-4, with a tentative D call TRBD1 (6 bases). The CDR3 loop spans 15 amino acids. Germline lookup yields CDR1 SGHRS and CDR2 YFSETQ. V lost 4 bases to trimming and J lost 7 bases, with 17 bases between them. The CDR3 DNA reads TGCGCCAGCAGCCTGCAGGGGAGTCGTAGTGAAAAACTGTTTTTT. It yields the protein CASSLQGSRSEKLFF.

In nucleotides, the CDR3 is TGTGCCTGGAAAGTTTACGGGACAGGCAGCTCCTACGAGCAGTACTTC. Translated: CAWKVYGTGSSYEQYF. V and J are TRBV30 and TRBJ2-7, with 8 bases aligning to TRBD1. This CDR3 is 16 amino acids long. J was trimmed by 0 bases and V by 4 bases; bases with no gene match: 11. Germline V gene lookup returns CDR1 GTSNPN and CDR2 SVGIG (reference sequence).

The rearrangement uses TRBV19 and TRBJ2-5; D perhaps matches TRBD1 (5 bases). The CDR3 runs 13 residues. CDR1 LNHDA and CDR2 SQIVND come from the germline V gene (reference sequence). Deletions cut 5 bases from V and 1 base from J, with 8 bases between. In DNA form, the CDR3 reads TGTGCCAGTAGTCAAGACAGCCAAGAGACCCAGTACTTC. Protein: CASSQDSQETQYF. The full variable domain, rest sourced from reference TRBV19 and TRBJ2-5, is DGGITQSPKYLFRKEGQNVTLSCEQNLNHDAMYWYRQDPGQGLRLIYYSQIVNDFQKGDIAEGYSVSREKKESFPLTVTSAQKNPTAFYLCASSQDSQETQYFGPGTRLLVL.

V and J are TRBV28 and TRBJ1-1; D uncertain. Germline lookup yields CDR1 MDHEN and CDR2 SYDVKM. This CDR3 spans 14 amino acids. Trimming shortened V by 3 bases and J by 6 bases, and 14 bases separated the two germline ends. In nucleotides, the CDR3 is TGTGCCAGCAGTTTGTTGTGGGCAGCTTCTGAAGCTTTCTTT. This translates into CASSLLWAASEAFF. Full variable domain (outside the CDR3, taken from reference TRBV28 and TRBJ1-1): DVKVTQSSRYLVKRTGEKVFLECVQDMDHENMFWYRQDPGLGLRLIYFSYDVKMKEKGDIPEGYSVSREKKERFSLILESASTNQTSMYLCASSLLWAASEAFFGQGTRLTVV.

V is TRBV6-5 and J is TRBJ1-1; TRBD1 might be the D (5 bases). Germline V gives CDR1 MNHEY, CDR2 SVGAGI. The germline V and J ends were trimmed by 4 bases and 10 bases, with 22 bases remaining between them. The CDR3 is made up of 15 amino acids. The CDR3 DNA is TGTGCCAGCAGTTCATCGGGTGGCGGACAAACGGCAGCTTTCTTT. Protein: CASSSSGGGQTAAFF.

This chain connects TRBV24-1 to TRBJ2-1; weak D call: TRBD2 (5 bases). Germline CDR1 and CDR2: KGHDR and SFDVKD. V lost 4 bases to trimming and J lost 4 bases, with 16 bases between them. CDR3 length: 16 amino acids. For the CDR3, the DNA is TGTGCCACCAGTGACCACGGCCGGGGTCAATACAATGAGCAGTTCTTC. Its translation: CATSDHGRGQYNEQFF.

V and J are TRBV5-4 and TRBJ2-1; 12 bases map to TRBD2. The CDR3 contains 17 residues. CDR1 and CDR2 (germline): SGHNT, YYREEE (reference sequence). Unmatched junction bases numbered 9, after V lost 8 bases and J lost 0 bases. CDR3 sequence reads: CASTGLAGSSSYNEQFF. The CDR3 DNA reads as TGTGCCAGTACAGGACTAGCGGGGTCGAGCTCCTACAATGAGCAGTTCTTC. Based on the CDR3 plus reference TRBV5-4 and TRBJ2-1, the full variable domain is ETGVTQSPTHLIKTRGQQVTLRCSSQSGHNTVSWYQQALGQGPQFIFQYYREEENGRGNFPPRFSGLQFPNYSSELNVNALELDDSALYLCASTGLAGSSSYNEQFFGPGTRLTVL.